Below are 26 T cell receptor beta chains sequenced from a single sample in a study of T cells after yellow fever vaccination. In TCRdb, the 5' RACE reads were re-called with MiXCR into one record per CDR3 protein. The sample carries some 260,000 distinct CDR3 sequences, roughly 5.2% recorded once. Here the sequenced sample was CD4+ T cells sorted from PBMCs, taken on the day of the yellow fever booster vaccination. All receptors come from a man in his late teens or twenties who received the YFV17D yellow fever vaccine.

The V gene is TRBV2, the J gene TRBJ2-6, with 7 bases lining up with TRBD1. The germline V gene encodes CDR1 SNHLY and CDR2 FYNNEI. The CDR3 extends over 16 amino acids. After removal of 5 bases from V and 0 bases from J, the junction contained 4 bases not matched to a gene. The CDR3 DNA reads TGTGCCAGCAGTTCACAGGGGACCTCTGGGGCCAACGTCCTGACTTTC. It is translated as CASSSQGTSGANVLTF. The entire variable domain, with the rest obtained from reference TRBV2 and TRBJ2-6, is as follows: EPEVTQTPSHQVTQMGQEVILRCVPISNHLYFYWYRQILGQKVEFLVSFYNNEISEKSEIFDDQFSVERPDGSNFTLKIRSTKLEDSAMYFCASSSQGTSGANVLTFGAGSRLTVL.

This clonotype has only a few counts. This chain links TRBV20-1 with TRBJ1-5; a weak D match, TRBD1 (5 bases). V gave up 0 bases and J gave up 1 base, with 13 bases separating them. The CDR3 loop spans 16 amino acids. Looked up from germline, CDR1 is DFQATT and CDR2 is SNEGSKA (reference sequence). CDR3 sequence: CSARDERGSSNQPQHF. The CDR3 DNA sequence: TGCAGTGCTAGAGATGAACGGGGCTCCAGCAATCAGCCCCAGCATTTT.

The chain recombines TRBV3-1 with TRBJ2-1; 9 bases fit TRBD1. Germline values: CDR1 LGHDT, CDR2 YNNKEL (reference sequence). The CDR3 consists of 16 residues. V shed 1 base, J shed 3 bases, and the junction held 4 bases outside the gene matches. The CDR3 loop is CASSQGEDRGYNEQFF. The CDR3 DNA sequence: TGTGCCAGCAGCCAAGGGGAGGACAGGGGCTACAATGAGCAGTTCTTC.

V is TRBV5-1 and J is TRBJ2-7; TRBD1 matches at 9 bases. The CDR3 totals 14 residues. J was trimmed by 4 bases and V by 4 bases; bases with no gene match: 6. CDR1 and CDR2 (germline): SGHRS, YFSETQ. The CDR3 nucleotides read TGCGCCAGCAGCCCCGGACAGGGGCCGTACGAGCAGTACGTC. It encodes CASSPGQGPYEQYV.

The CDR3: CASSRTGAITGELFF. CDR3 bases: TGTGCCAGCAGCCGGACAGGGGCGATCACCGGGGAGCTGTTTTTT. The J gene is TRBJ2-2, the V gene TRBV7-2; 9 bases align to TRBD1. Unmatched junction bases numbered 5, after V lost 5 bases and J lost 4 bases. This CDR3 contains 15 residues. Germline V lookup: CDR1 SGHTA, CDR2 FQGNSA.

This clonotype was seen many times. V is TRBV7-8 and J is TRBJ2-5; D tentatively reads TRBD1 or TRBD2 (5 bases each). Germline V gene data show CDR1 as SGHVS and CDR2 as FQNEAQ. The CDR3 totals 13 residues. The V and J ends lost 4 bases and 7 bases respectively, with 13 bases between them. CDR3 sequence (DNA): TGTGCCAGCAGCTGGGACGGCCGGGGGACCCAGTACTTC. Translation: CASSWDGRGTQYF.

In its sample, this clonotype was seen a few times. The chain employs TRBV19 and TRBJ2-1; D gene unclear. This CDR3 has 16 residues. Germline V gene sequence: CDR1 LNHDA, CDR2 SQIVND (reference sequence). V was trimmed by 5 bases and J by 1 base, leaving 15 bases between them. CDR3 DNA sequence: TGTGCCAGTAGTGTCTCGGACGCCGCTTCCTACAATGAGCAGTTCTTC. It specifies CASSVSDAASYNEQFF.

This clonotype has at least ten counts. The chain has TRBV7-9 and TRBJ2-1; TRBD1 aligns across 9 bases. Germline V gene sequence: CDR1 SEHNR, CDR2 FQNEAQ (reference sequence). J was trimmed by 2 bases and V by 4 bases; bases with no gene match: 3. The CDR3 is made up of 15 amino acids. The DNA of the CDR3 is TGTGCCAGCAGCTCGCGACAGGGGGCCTACAATGAGCAGTTCTTC. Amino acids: CASSSRQGAYNEQFF. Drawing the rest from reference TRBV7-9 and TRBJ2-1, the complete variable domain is DTGVSQNPRHKITKRGQNVTFRCDPISEHNRLYWYRQTLGQGPEFLTYFQNEAQLEKSRLLSDRFSAERPKGSFSTLEIQRTEQGDSAMYLCASSSRQGAYNEQFFGPGTRLTVL.

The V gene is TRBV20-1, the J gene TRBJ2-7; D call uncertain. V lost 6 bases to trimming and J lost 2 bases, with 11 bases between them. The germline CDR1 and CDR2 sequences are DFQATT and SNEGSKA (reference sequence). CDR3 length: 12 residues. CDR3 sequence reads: CSATAGTYEQYV. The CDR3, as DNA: TGCAGTGCCACCGCCGGAACCTACGAGCAGTACGTC.

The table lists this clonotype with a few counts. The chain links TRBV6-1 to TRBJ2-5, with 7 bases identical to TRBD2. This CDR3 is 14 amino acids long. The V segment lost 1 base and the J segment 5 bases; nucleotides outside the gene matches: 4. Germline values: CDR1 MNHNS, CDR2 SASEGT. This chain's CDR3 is CASSEGTSAETQYF. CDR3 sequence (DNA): TGTGCCAGCAGTGAAGGAACTAGCGCGGAGACCCAGTACTTC.

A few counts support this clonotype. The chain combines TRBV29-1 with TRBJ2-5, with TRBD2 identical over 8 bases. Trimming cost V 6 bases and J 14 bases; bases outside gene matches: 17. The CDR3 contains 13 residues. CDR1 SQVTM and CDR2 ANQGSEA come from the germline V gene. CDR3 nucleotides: TGCAGCGTCCCGCCCCAACGGGGGGGGCCTCTATACTTC. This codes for CSVPPQRGGPLYF.

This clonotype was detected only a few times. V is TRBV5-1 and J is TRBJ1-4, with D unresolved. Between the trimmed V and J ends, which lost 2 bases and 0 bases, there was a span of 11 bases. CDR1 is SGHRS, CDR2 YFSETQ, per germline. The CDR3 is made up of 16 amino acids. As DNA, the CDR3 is TGCGCCAGCAGCTTTGGAGGGCTTGCAACTAATGAAAAACTGTTTTTT. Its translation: CASSFGGLATNEKLFF. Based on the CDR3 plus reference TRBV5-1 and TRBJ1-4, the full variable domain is KAGVTQTPRYLIKTRGQQVTLSCSPISGHRSVSWYQQTPGQGLQFLFEYFSETQRNKGNFPGRFSGRQFSNSRSEMNVSTLELGDSALYLCASSFGGLATNEKLFFGSGTQLSVL.

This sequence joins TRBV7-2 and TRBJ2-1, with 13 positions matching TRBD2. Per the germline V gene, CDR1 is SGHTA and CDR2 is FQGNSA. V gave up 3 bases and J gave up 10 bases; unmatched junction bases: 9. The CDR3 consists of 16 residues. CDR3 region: CASSLGLGLAGEEQFF. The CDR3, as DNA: TGTGCCAGCAGCTTGGGATTAGGACTAGCGGGGGAAGAGCAGTTCTTC. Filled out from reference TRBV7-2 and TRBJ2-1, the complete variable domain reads GAGVSQSPSNKVTEKGKDVELRCDPISGHTALYWYRQSLGQGLEFLIYFQGNSAPDKSGLPSDRFSAERTGGSVSTLTIQRTQQEDSAVYLCASSLGLGLAGEEQFFGPGTRLTVL.

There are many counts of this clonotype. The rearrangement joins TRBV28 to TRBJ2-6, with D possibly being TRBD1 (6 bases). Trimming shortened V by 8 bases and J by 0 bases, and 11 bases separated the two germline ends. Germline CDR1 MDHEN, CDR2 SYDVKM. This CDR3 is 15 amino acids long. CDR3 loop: CASAGQLSGANVLTF. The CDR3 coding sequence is TGTGCCAGCGCCGGACAGCTCTCTGGGGCCAACGTCCTGACTTTC.

The CDR3 region is CASSLAGGVIYNEQFF. The CDR3 nucleotides are TGTGCCAGCAGCTTAGCCGGGGGTGTAATCTACAATGAGCAGTTCTTC. This sequence joins TRBV7-6 and TRBJ2-1, with D maybe TRBD2 (6 bases). The V gene lost 0 bases and the J gene lost 3 bases, with 12 bases spanning the gap. CDR3 length equals 16 residues. Germline lookup yields CDR1 SGHVS and CDR2 FNYEAQ.

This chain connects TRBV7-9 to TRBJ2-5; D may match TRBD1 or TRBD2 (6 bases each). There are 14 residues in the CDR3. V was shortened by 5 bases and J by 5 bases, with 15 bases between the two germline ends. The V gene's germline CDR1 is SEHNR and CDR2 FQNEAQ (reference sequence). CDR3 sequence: CASSKGGGGETQYF. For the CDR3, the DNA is TGTGCCAGCAGCAAAGGGGGAGGAGGGGAGACCCAGTACTTC.

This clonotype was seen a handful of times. CDR3: CASIRQLGINEQFF. The CDR3 DNA is TGTGCCAGCATCAGGCAGCTAGGTATCAATGAGCAGTTCTTC. The rearrangement uses TRBV2 and TRBJ2-1; no clear D gene. V gave up 7 bases and J gave up 6 bases, with 16 bases separating them. This CDR3 region has 14 residues. Germline CDR1 reads SNHLY; CDR2 reads FYNNEI.

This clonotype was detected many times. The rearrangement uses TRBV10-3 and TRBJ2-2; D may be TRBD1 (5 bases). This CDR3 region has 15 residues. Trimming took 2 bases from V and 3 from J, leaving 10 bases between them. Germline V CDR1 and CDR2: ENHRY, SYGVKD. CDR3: CAISEPLGDTGELFF. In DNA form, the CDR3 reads TGTGCCATCAGTGAGCCCCTAGGGGACACCGGGGAGCTGTTTTTT.

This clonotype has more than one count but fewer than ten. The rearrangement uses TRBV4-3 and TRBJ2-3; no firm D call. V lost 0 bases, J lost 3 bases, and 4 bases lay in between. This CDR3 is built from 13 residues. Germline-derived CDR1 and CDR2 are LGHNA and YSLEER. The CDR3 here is CASSQDWTDTQYF. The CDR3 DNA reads TGCGCCAGCAGCCAAGATTGGACAGATACGCAGTATTTT.

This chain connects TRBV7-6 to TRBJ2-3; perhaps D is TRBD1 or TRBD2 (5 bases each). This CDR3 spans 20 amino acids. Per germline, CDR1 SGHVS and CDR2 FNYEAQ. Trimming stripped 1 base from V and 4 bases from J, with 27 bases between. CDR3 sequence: CASSLEGVNVRGFSADTQYF. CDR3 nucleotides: TGTGCCAGCAGCTTAGAAGGGGTAAATGTCCGGGGCTTTAGCGCAGATACGCAGTATTTT.

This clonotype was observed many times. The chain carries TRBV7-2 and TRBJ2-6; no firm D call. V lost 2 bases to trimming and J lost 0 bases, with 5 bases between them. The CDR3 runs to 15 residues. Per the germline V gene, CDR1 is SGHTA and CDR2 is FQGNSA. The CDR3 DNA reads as TGTGCCAGCAGCTTACGGAGCTCTGGGGCCAACGTCCTGACTTTC. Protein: CASSLRSSGANVLTF.

Here the CDR3 reads CASSSQGSETQYF. CDR3 bases: TGTGCCAGCAGTTCACAGGGTTCCGAGACCCAGTACTTC. The chain employs TRBV12-3 or TRBV12-4 and TRBJ2-5; maybe TRBD1 (6 bases). V lost 4 bases and J lost 5, with 11 bases in between. The CDR3 covers 13 residues.

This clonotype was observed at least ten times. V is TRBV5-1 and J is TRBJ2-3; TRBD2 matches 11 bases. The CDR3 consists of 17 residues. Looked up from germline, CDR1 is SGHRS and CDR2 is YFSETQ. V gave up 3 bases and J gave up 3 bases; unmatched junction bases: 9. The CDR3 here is CASSSNLAGGTTDTQYF. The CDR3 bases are TGCGCCAGCAGCTCGAACCTAGCGGGGGGCACAACAGATACGCAGTATTTT.

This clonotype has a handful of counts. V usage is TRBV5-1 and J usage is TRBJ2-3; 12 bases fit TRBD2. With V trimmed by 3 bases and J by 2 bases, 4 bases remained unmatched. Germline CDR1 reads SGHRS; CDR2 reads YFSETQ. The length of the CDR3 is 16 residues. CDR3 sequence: CASSSTSGGLTDTQYF. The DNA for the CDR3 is TGCGCCAGCAGCTCCACTAGCGGGGGGCTCACAGATACGCAGTATTTT.

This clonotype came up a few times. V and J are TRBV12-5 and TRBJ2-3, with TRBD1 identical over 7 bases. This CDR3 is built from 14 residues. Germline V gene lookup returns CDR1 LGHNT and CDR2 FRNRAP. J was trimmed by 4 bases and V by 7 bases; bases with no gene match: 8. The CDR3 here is CASAQQGKADTQYF. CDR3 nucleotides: TGTGCTAGTGCCCAACAGGGGAAGGCAGATACGCAGTATTTT.

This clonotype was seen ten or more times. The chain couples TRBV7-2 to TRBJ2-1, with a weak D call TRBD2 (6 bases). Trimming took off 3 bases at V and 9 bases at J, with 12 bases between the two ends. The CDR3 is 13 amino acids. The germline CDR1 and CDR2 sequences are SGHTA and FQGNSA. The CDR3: CASSFSSEGEQFF. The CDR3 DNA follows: TGTGCCAGCAGCTTCTCTTCGGAGGGTGAGCAGTTCTTC.